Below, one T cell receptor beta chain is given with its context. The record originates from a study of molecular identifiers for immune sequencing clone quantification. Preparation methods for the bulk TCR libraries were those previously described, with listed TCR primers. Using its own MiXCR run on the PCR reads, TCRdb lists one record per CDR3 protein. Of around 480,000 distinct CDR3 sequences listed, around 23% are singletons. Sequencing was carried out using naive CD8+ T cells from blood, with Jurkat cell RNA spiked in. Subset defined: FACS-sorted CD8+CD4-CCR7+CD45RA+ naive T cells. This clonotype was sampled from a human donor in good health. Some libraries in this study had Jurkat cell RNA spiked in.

CDR3 residues: CASQPGPMNTEAFF. The CDR3, as DNA: TGTGCCAGCCAGCCGGGCCCAATGAACACTGAAGCTTTCTTT. The chain joins TRBV2 to TRBJ1-1; D remains ambiguous. Germline assignment: CDR1 SNHLY and CDR2 FYNNEI. The CDR3 runs 14 residues. V gave up 8 bases and J gave up 0 bases, with 13 bases separating them.